The 10 T cell receptor beta chains in this list originate from one sample, sequenced in a study of blood T cell repertoires in COVID-19. The assay was immunoSEQ multiplex PCR, and TCRdb's table has in-frame clones only and misses some. In the table there are a few hundred thousand clones, more than 70% of which are singletons. The source material was peripheral blood. These receptors came from a woman aged 50 to 60 who had recovered from COVID-19.

The chain uses TRBV10-3 and TRBJ2-7; D not certain. Germline V gene sequence: CDR1 ENHRY, CDR2 SYGVKD. Trimming pared 4 bases from V and 2 bases from J, leaving 15 bases between. The CDR3 is 15 amino acids. In DNA, the CDR3 is TGTGCCATCAGTGCCTTCGACACCGAGACCTACGAGCAGTACTTC. Protein product: CAISAFDTETYEQYF.

This chain joins TRBV5-1 and TRBJ1-2; the match to TRBD1 covers 9 bases. V lost 4 bases and J lost 5; bases outside the gene matches: 9. This CDR3 region has 15 residues. Germline V gene lookup returns CDR1 SGHRS and CDR2 YFSETQ. The DNA of the CDR3 is TGCGCCAGCAGCCCCAGCCGGGGACAGGGTTATGGCTACACCTTC. It codes for CASSPSRGQGYGYTF.

V gene TRBV29-1 combines with J gene TRBJ2-5; a weak D match, TRBD2 (6 bases). Trimming shortened V by 1 base and J by 6 bases, and 12 bases separated the two germline ends. Germline lookup yields CDR1 SQVTM and CDR2 ANQGSEA. The CDR3 spans 13 residues. In DNA, the CDR3 is TGCAGCGTTGAAGTGGGAGCGGGCCAGACCCAGTACTTC. It is translated as CSVEVGAGQTQYF.

This chain connects TRBV30 to TRBJ1-5, with a tentative D call TRBD1 (6 bases). The V end was cut by 5 bases, the J end by 3 bases, with 11 bases between. CDR1 and CDR2 from the germline V gene are GTSNPN and SVGIG (reference sequence). CDR3 length equals 13 residues. The CDR3 loop reads CAWLGAVNQPQHF. For the CDR3, the DNA is TGTGCCTGGCTGGGGGCAGTCAATCAGCCCCAGCATTTT.

The rearrangement joins TRBV6-2 or TRBV6-3 to TRBJ2-2; no definite D call. Trimming left V 3 bases short and J 3 bases short, with 8 bases between. Germline-derived CDR1 and CDR2 are MNHEY and SVGEGT. The CDR3 length is 14 residues. CDR3 sequence: CASSYSLYTGELFF. The CDR3 nucleotides are TGTGCCAGCAGTTATTCTCTCTACACCGGGGAGCTGTTTTTT.

The chain has TRBV12-3 or TRBV12-4 and TRBJ1-2; 7 bases are shared with TRBD1. CDR3 size: 13 residues. V lost 3 bases to trimming and J lost 4 bases; unmatched junction nucleotides: 2. Written as DNA, the CDR3 is TGTGCCAGCAGTTTCGGGACAGTCTATGGCTACACCTTC. It translates to CASSFGTVYGYTF.

CDR3 amino acids: CASSRARTDTQYF. CDR3 DNA sequence: TGTGCCAGCAGTCGAGCGCGCACAGATACGCAGTATTTT. The rearrangement links TRBV6-5 to TRBJ2-3; D not resolved. The CDR3 has 13 amino acids. The germline V and J ends were trimmed by 5 bases and 1 base, with 7 bases remaining between them. Per germline, CDR1 MNHEY and CDR2 SVGAGI.

This rearrangement joins TRBV9 to TRBJ1-4; 10 bases fit TRBD1. This CDR3 comprises 16 residues. V was clipped by 3 bases and J by 7 bases; unmatched bases: 9. Germline loops: CDR1 SGDLS, CDR2 YYNGEE. DNA of the CDR3: TGTGCCAGCAGCGCAAACTCGGGACAGGGGATTGAAAAACTGTTTTTT. This sequence encodes CASSANSGQGIEKLFF.

This chain connects TRBV21-1 to TRBJ1-5; the DNA was not used to check the table's D call, TRBD1. TRBV21-1 is a listed pseudogene. This CDR3 region has 14 residues. The CDR3 is CASRDRVGDQPQHF. The CDR3, as DNA: TGTGCCAGCAGGGACAGGGTGGGGGATCAGCCCCAGCATTTT.

As concerns this clone: Other DNA sequences within the sample encode an identical CDR3. In DNA, the CDR3 is TGTGCCAGCAGCCAAGACGGAGGCTCCTACAATGAGCAGTTCTTC. It specifies CASSQDGGSYNEQFF. The chain carries TRBV3-1 (or the pseudogene TRBV3-2) and TRBJ2-1; D perhaps matches TRBD2 (5 bases). V was clipped by 0 bases and J by 0 bases, with 6 bases between them. The CDR3 is 15 residues long. Looked up from germline, CDR1 is LGHDT and CDR2 is YNNKEL (reference sequence).